These 32 T cell receptor beta chains originate from one sample sequenced in a study of blood T cell repertoires in COVID-19. Using immunoSEQ multiplex PCR, the repertoire was profiled, and TCRdb retains in-frame clones only, with some absent. Of 350,000 to 450,000 clones detected, 85% appear once; the ten largest clones hold approximately 3.7%. Sequencing was performed on peripheral blood. The receptor source for this set is a young woman with acute or convalescent COVID-19.

The rearrangement joins TRBV5-6 to TRBJ2-7, with D unresolved. The germline V gene has CDR1 SGHDT and CDR2 YYEEEE. The CDR3 is 14 amino acids. The V and J ends lost 4 bases and 0 bases respectively, with 11 bases between them. The CDR3 protein is CASSHRLSSYEQYF. CDR3 in DNA: TGTGCCAGCAGCCACCGGTTAAGCTCCTACGAGCAGTACTTC.

The chain carries TRBV6-6 and TRBJ1-5; D might be TRBD1 (6 bases). The CDR3 loop spans 15 amino acids. V lost 6 bases and J 0 bases, leaving 12 bases between the germline ends. Germline values: CDR1 MNHNY, CDR2 SVGAGI (reference sequence). CDR3 bases: TGTGCCAGCAGGCCTGGACAGTATAGCAATCAGCCCCAGCATTTT. It specifies CASRPGQYSNQPQHF.

This chain joins TRBV19 and TRBJ2-7; D is perhaps TRBD2 (5 bases). Trimming pared 8 bases from V and 3 bases from J, leaving 14 bases between. CDR3 size: 13 residues. Germline CDR1 reads LNHDA; CDR2 reads SQIVND (reference sequence). The CDR3 DNA is TGTGCCAGTCTTCGGACTGTAATCTACGAGCAGTACTTC. Amino acids: CASLRTVIYEQYF.

The V call is TRBV6-5, the J call TRBJ2-7; 9 bases align to TRBD2. The CDR3 consists of 14 residues. Germline CDR1 MNHEY, CDR2 SVGAGI. J gave up 3 bases and V 5 bases, and 5 bases lay outside the gene matches. CDR3 DNA: TGTGCCAGCAGTAGACTAGCGGATCACTACGAGCAGTACTTC. Residues: CASSRLADHYEQYF.

The V and J genes are TRBV27 and TRBJ1-3, with TRBD1 matching 7 bases. Germline assignment: CDR1 MNHEY and CDR2 SMNVEV (reference sequence). The ends lost 5 bases at V and 4 bases at J; junction bases unmatched: 5. CDR3 length equals 14 residues. This CDR3 reads CASSPLGQGNTIYF. DNA of the CDR3: TGTGCCAGCAGTCCCCTGGGACAGGGAAACACCATATATTTT.

V usage is TRBV11-2 and J usage is TRBJ1-2; TRBD1 is a possible D gene (5 bases). The CDR3 totals 15 residues. V was trimmed by 1 base and J by 6 bases, leaving 15 bases between them. Germline CDR1 reads SGHAT; CDR2 reads FQNNGV. CDR3 region: CASSLGAGYMHGYTF. For the CDR3, the DNA is TGTGCCAGCAGCTTAGGTGCAGGGTATATGCATGGCTACACCTTC.

V gene TRBV2 combines with J gene TRBJ2-2; the D gene is possibly TRBD2 (7 bases). This CDR3 is 19 amino acids long. CDR1 SNHLY and CDR2 FYNNEI come from the germline V gene. The CDR3 DNA sequence: TGTGCTCAGCCAAAAAAAGGGGGGGACGAACAACCGGACACCGGGGAGCTGTTTTTT. Its translation: CAQPKKGGDEQPDTGELFF.

The chain combines TRBV4-1 with TRBJ2-3; 9 bases are a match to TRBD1. V shed 3 bases and J 0 bases; nucleotides not matched to a gene: 10. Germline assignment: CDR1 MGHRA and CDR2 YSYEKL. This CDR3 spans 18 amino acids. The CDR3 is CASSQAITGGVSTDTQYF. CDR3 in DNA: TGCGCCAGCAGCCAGGCTATTACAGGGGGCGTGAGCACAGATACGCAGTATTTT.

This chain joins TRBV5-5 and TRBJ2-7, with TRBD1 matching over 7 bases. This CDR3 contains 15 residues. The V segment lost 0 bases and the J segment 3 bases; nucleotides outside the gene matches: 6. Germline CDR1 SGHKS, CDR2 YYEKEE (reference sequence). CDR3 amino acids: CASSLEGQPNYEQYF. The CDR3 coding sequence is TGTGCCAGCAGCTTGGAGGGACAGCCAAACTACGAGCAGTACTTC.

This chain connects TRBV18 to TRBJ2-2; 9 bases line up with TRBD1. The CDR3 length is 19 residues. The V segment lost 5 bases and the J segment 0 bases; nucleotides outside the gene matches: 13. Per germline, CDR1 KGHSH and CDR2 LQKENI. The CDR3 sequence: CASSEYRDRALPNTGELFF. The CDR3 DNA sequence: TGTGCCAGCTCAGAGTACCGGGACAGGGCACTCCCGAACACCGGGGAGCTGTTTTTT.

CDR3 amino acids: CATSDDGEPGNQPQHF. CDR3 sequence (DNA): TGTGCCACCAGTGATGACGGGGAACCGGGCAATCAGCCCCAGCATTTT. J is TRBJ1-5 and V is TRBV24-1; no clear D gene. CDR3 length equals 16 residues. The V gene's germline CDR1 is KGHDR and CDR2 SFDVKD. The V and J ends lost 3 bases and 2 bases respectively, with 13 bases between them.

The chain links TRBV2 to TRBJ1-1; unclear D gene. The V gene lost 1 base and the J gene lost 0 bases, with 3 bases spanning the gap. In germline, CDR1 is SNHLY, CDR2 FYNNEI. This CDR3 has 13 residues. CDR3 sequence reads: CASSEGLNTEAFF. CDR3 nucleotide sequence: TGTGCCAGCAGTGAAGGGCTGAACACTGAAGCTTTCTTT.

This rearrangement joins TRBV4-1 to TRBJ2-1, with a tentative D call TRBD2 (6 bases). Germline V lookup: CDR1 MGHRA, CDR2 YSYEKL. Trimming pared 2 bases from V and 7 bases from J, leaving 12 bases between. The CDR3 is made up of 14 amino acids. CDR3 DNA: TGCGCCAGCAGCCAACCAACTAGCAAAAATGAGCAGTTCTTC. Protein sequence: CASSQPTSKNEQFF.

The rearrangement uses TRBV12-5 and TRBJ1-1; weak D call: TRBD1 (5 bases). Germline CDR1 is LGHNT and CDR2 is FRNRAP. The CDR3 is 12 residues long. V lost 6 bases, J lost 4 bases, and 9 bases lay in between. Here the CDR3 reads CASGRVPTEAFF. CDR3 nucleotide sequence: TGTGCTAGTGGCAGGGTTCCCACTGAAGCTTTCTTT.

The chain couples TRBV25-1 to TRBJ1-3; D perhaps matches TRBD1 (5 bases). Germline V gives CDR1 MGHDK, CDR2 SYGVNS. V lost 7 bases to trimming and J lost 9 bases, with 22 bases between them. The CDR3 contains 15 residues. This CDR3 is CASTGSSGQVSTIYF. The CDR3, as DNA: TGTGCCAGCACAGGTAGTTCAGGGCAAGTTTCCACCATATATTTT.

The gene calls are TRBV24-1 and TRBJ1-1; D uncertain. Trimming took 9 bases from V and 2 from J, leaving 12 bases between them. Germline CDR1 KGHDR, CDR2 SFDVKD. The CDR3 runs 13 residues. This chain's CDR3 is CATRGFLNTEAFF. The CDR3 nucleotides read TGTGCCACCCGAGGGTTTCTCAACACTGAAGCTTTCTTT.

The J gene is TRBJ1-2, the V gene TRBV10-3, with a weak D call TRBD1 (6 bases). The germline CDR1 and CDR2 sequences are ENHRY and SYGVKD. Between the trimmed V and J ends, which lost 6 bases and 7 bases, there was a span of 18 bases. The length of the CDR3 is 14 residues. The CDR3 DNA follows: TGTGCCATCAGGGGAACAGGGCTATCAGCTGGCTACACCTTC. It codes for CAIRGTGLSAGYTF.

V is TRBV27 and J is TRBJ1-1, with unresolved D. The length of the CDR3 is 11 residues. Deletions cut 8 bases from V and 6 bases from J, with 10 bases between. Germline CDR1 MNHEY, CDR2 SMNVEV (reference sequence). CDR3 in amino acids: CASGSGAEAFF. CDR3 in DNA: TGTGCCAGCGGGAGTGGGGCTGAAGCTTTCTTT.

The V gene is TRBV3-1 (or the pseudogene TRBV3-2), the J gene TRBJ1-1, with 9 bases matching TRBD1. Losses at the gene ends were 6 bases for V and 4 bases for J; bases not matched to a gene: 6. Germline V gene sequence: CDR1 LGHDT, CDR2 YNNKEL (reference sequence). The CDR3 totals 14 residues. CDR3 DNA: TGTGCCAGCAGGCCGGACAGGGGAAGCACTGAAGCTTTCTTT. This encodes CASRPDRGSTEAFF.

This chain joins TRBV3-1 (or the pseudogene TRBV3-2) and TRBJ2-3, with a weak D call TRBD2 (6 bases). The CDR3 is 15 residues long. Germline assignment: CDR1 LGHDT and CDR2 YNNKEL (reference sequence). The ends were cut back, 5 bases at V and 2 bases at J, with 14 bases in the middle. The CDR3 region is CASSSWGLVTDTQYF. In DNA, the CDR3 is TGTGCCAGCAGCTCCTGGGGACTGGTCACAGATACGCAGTATTTT.

The chain combines TRBV5-1 with TRBJ1-1; D gene unclear. The CDR3 is made up of 14 amino acids. The germline V gene encodes CDR1 SGHRS and CDR2 YFSETQ. The V end lost 3 bases, the J end lost 3 bases, and 12 bases lay between the germline ends. In DNA, the CDR3 is TGCGCCAGCAGCTGGCTGAGGTATCACACTGAAGCTTTCTTT. This translates into CASSWLRYHTEAFF.

The rearrangement joins TRBV5-5 to TRBJ1-1; no firm D call. Germline lookup yields CDR1 SGHKS and CDR2 YYEKEE (reference sequence). The CDR3 contains 13 residues. V was pared by 0 bases and J by 1 base, with 4 bases between. CDR3 protein: CASSLDRNTEAFF. As DNA, the CDR3 is TGTGCCAGCAGCTTGGATAGGAACACTGAAGCTTTCTTT.

The CDR3 DNA reads TGTGCCAGCAGCCAAGATGCCCAGGCCGGGACCCAGTACTTC. As protein: CASSQDAQAGTQYF. This sequence joins TRBV3-1 (or the pseudogene TRBV3-2) and TRBJ2-5; no clear D. The V end was cut by 0 bases, the J end by 7 bases, with 12 bases between. The CDR3 extends over 14 amino acids. From germline, CDR1 is LGHDT and CDR2 YNNKEL (reference sequence).

Comments on this clone: The sample has other DNA sequences that encode this CDR3 too. The chain is built from TRBV7-2 and TRBJ1-5; D remains unclear. V was pared by 4 bases and J by 2 bases, with 6 bases between. CDR3 length: 13 residues. From germline, CDR1 is SGHTA and CDR2 FQGNSA. CDR3 amino acids: CASSYRGNQPQHF. In DNA, the CDR3 is TGTGCCAGCAGCTACCGGGGCAATCAGCCCCAGCATTTT.

V is TRBV6-5 and J is TRBJ1-1; no definite D call. Between the trimmed V and J ends, which lost 0 bases and 1 base, there was a span of 9 bases. Germline CDR1 and CDR2: MNHEY and SVGAGI. This CDR3 has 15 amino acids. CDR3 residues: CASSYSKAANTEAFF. CDR3 sequence (DNA): TGTGCCAGCAGTTACTCGAAGGCGGCGAACACTGAAGCTTTCTTT.

The chain employs TRBV5-4 and TRBJ1-2; the match to TRBD1 covers 12 bases. The ends lost 4 bases at V and 8 bases at J; junction bases unmatched: 9. The CDR3 is 15 residues long. CDR1 SGHNT and CDR2 YYREEE come from the germline V gene (reference sequence). CDR3 region: CASSQPGQGASGYTF. In DNA, the CDR3 is TGTGCCAGCAGCCAACCGGGACAGGGGGCGTCGGGCTACACCTTC.

The V and J genes are TRBV28 and TRBJ1-1, with TRBD1 as a possible D gene (5 bases). Deletions cut 1 base from V and 1 base from J, with 16 bases between. This CDR3 is built from 17 residues. CDR1 and CDR2 from the germline V gene are MDHEN and SYDVKM. CDR3 amino acids: CASSLYSTGGWNTEAFF. DNA for the CDR3: TGTGCCAGCAGTTTATATAGTACCGGGGGATGGAACACTGAAGCTTTCTTT.

The chain couples TRBV12-5 to TRBJ2-1, with D possibly matching TRBD2 (5 bases). Germline V gene data show CDR1 as LGHNT and CDR2 as FRNRAP. CDR3 length equals 19 residues. The ends were cut back, 0 bases at V and 4 bases at J, with 22 bases in the middle. CDR3 coding DNA: TGTGCTAGTGGTTTGGTACTAACAAGGGAGCGGAACCTATACAATGAGCAGTTCTTC. It encodes CASGLVLTRERNLYNEQFF.

The gene calls are TRBV29-1 and TRBJ1-5, with D tentatively TRBD1 (6 bases). Trimming pared 1 base from V and 2 bases from J, leaving 9 bases between. CDR3 length: 14 residues. Germline-derived CDR1 and CDR2 are SQVTM and ANQGSEA. CDR3 protein: CSVEVGGGNQPQHF. The DNA for the CDR3 is TGCAGCGTTGAAGTAGGGGGTGGCAATCAGCCCCAGCATTTT.

The J gene is TRBJ1-1, the V gene TRBV29-1; D call uncertain. The CDR3 totals 13 residues. Trimming shortened V by 5 bases and J by 3 bases, and 13 bases separated the two germline ends. Germline CDR1 SQVTM, CDR2 ANQGSEA. The CDR3 bases are TGCAGCGTTAGGAGTCGGTTGGACACTGAAGCTTTCTTT. It translates to CSVRSRLDTEAFF.

The chain recombines TRBV7-9 with TRBJ1-1, with D unclear. This CDR3 comprises 14 residues. The V end lost 1 base, the J end lost 0 bases, and 6 bases lay between the germline ends. CDR1 is SEHNR, CDR2 FQNEAQ, per germline (reference sequence). CDR3 protein: CASSLDLMNTEAFF. CDR3 in DNA: TGTGCCAGCAGCTTAGATTTAATGAACACTGAAGCTTTCTTT.

This clone has a handful of counts. This chain uses TRBV7-7 with TRBJ2-3; TRBD2 aligns across 7 bases. Germline V gene lookup returns CDR1 SSHAT and CDR2 FNYEAQ (reference sequence). With 4 bases clipped from V and 2 bases from J, the junction kept 9 bases outside the gene matches. This CDR3 is 16 amino acids long. As DNA, the CDR3 is TGTGCCAGCAGCTCTTTAGCGGGTTTCCTCACAGATACGCAGTATTTT. Amino acids: CASSSLAGFLTDTQYF. Full variable domain (rest looked up from reference TRBV7-7 and TRBJ2-3): GAGVSQSPRYKVTKRGQDVTLRCDPISSHATLYWYQQALGQGPEFLTYFNYEAQPDKSGLPSDRFSAERPEGSISTLTIQRTEQRDSAMYRCASSSLAGFLTDTQYFGPGTRLTVL.